The 9 T cell receptor beta chains presented below share a single source sample, sequenced in a study of T cell clonality in common variable immunodeficiency (dated by TCRdb to the mid-2010s). The library came from the immunoSEQ multiplex PCR assay. TCRdb mirrors the immuneACCESS table, restricted to in-frame sequences. Some clones are absent from its copies; in checked studies, under half trace to an unresolved V gene, and the reason for the others is unknown. Across this sample, some 25,000 clones were tabulated and none appeared just once. The leading ten clones occupy approximately 10% of the sample. These receptors lack a known antigen. The investigation overall reported the following: CVID TCRbeta sequences were reported to have fewer deletions and N-nucleotide insertions and to lack highly modified clones with 13 or more V deletions.

The sequencing input was peripheral blood mononuclear cells. These TCRs come from a human donor with common variable immunodeficiency.

This clone occurred many times. Read sequence stops 3 residues before the CDR3 end, and the germline J gene provides the missing end. The chain recombines TRBV10-1 with TRBJ1-6, with a possible D match to TRBD1 (6 bases). The CDR3 runs 12 residues. V shed 11 bases and J shed 7 bases, with 12 bases lying between them. Germline loops: CDR1 WNHNN, CDR2 SYGVQD (reference sequence). The sequenced part of the CDR3 DNA is TGCGCCTCCGGGACATTCAATTCACCC. It specifies CASGTFNSP. The full CDR3 protein is CASGTFNSPLHF.

Many counts were recorded for this clone. The missing CDR3 end, 3 residues past where the read stops, is filled in from the germline J gene. The chain joins TRBV29-1 to TRBJ2-5; no definite D call. V was shortened by 3 bases and J by 5 bases, with 7 bases between the two germline ends. Germline V gene lookup returns CDR1 SQVTM and CDR2 ANQGSEA. This CDR3 is 11 amino acids long. The sequenced CDR3 bases are TGCAGCGTTGACCTCGGGGAGACC. Translating gives CSVDLGET. The entire CDR3 is CSVDLGETQYF.

This clone showed up just a few times. The read finishes 3 residues shy of the CDR3 end, and the germline J gene is used to complete it. The chain is built from TRBV2 and TRBJ2-7; D remains unclear. Germline loops: CDR1 SNHLY, CDR2 FYNNEI. This CDR3 contains 13 residues. V was shortened by 8 bases and J by 5 bases, with 16 bases between the two germline ends. The part of the CDR3 DNA that was read is TGTGCCAGCTCTGATGAGAATCGGGACGAG. Translation: CASSDENRDE. The complete CDR3 reads CASSDENRDEQYF.

This clone has more than one count but fewer than ten. The CDR3 end falls 3 residues outside the read, so it is completed with the germline J gene. The chain combines TRBV19 with TRBJ1-6; possibly TRBD1 for D (5 bases). Trimming left V 9 bases short and J 4 bases short, with 13 bases between. CDR1 and CDR2 (germline): LNHDA, SQIVND (reference sequence). This CDR3 spans 14 amino acids. The DNA read from the CDR3 is TGTGCCAGCGGACACCTCGATTATAATTCACCC. Translating it yields CASGHLDYNSP. In full, the CDR3 reads CASGHLDYNSPLHF.

There are many counts of this clone. The read ends 3 residues early relative to the CDR3; the germline J gene fills the gap. The rearrangement links TRBV14 to TRBJ2-1, with D perhaps matching TRBD2 (5 bases). Germline CDR1 and CDR2: SGHDN and FVKESK. V dropped 3 bases and J dropped 0 bases, with 9 bases sitting between them. This CDR3 spans 15 amino acids. The CDR3 here is CASSHLASSYNEQFF. The DNA read from the CDR3 is TGTGCCAGCAGCCACCTAGCTTCCTCCTACAATGAG.

This clone turned up a few times. The missing CDR3 end, 3 residues past where the read stops, is filled in from the germline J gene. The chain has TRBV19 and TRBJ1-5; D unclear. The germline V gene has CDR1 LNHDA and CDR2 SQIVND (reference sequence). The CDR3 is 15 residues long. V shed 1 base and J shed 0 bases, with 7 bases lying between them. The CDR3 here is CASSIVRGSNQPQHF. CDR3 DNA, as far as it was read: TGTGCCAGTAGTATAGTCCGGGGTAGCAATCAGCCC.

This clone was counted between two and nine times. Read coverage stops 3 residues before the CDR3 terminus; the germline J gene supplies the remainder. This chain uses TRBV7-9 with TRBJ1-1, with TRBD1 as a possible D gene (5 bases). Germline assignment: CDR1 SEHNR and CDR2 FQNEAQ (reference sequence). This CDR3 contains 13 residues. The covered CDR3 bases are TGTGCCAGCAGCTTTATGGGCAGGGCCACT. It encodes CASSFMGRAT. The CDR3 in its entirety is CASSFMGRATAFF.

This clone turned up a few times. The read ends 3 residues early relative to the CDR3; the germline J gene fills the gap. This sequence joins TRBV18 and TRBJ1-1; the D gene is possibly TRBD1 (5 bases). The CDR3 sequence is 14 residues long. CDR1 is KGHSH and CDR2 is LQKENI in the germline V gene. The V end lost 3 bases, the J end lost 1 base, and 9 bases lay between the germline ends. CDR3 loop: CASSPSTGNTEAFF. CDR3 DNA, as far as it was read: TGTGCCAGCTCACCCTCTACAGGGAACACTGAA. Full variable domain (rest looked up from reference TRBV18 and TRBJ1-1): NAGVMQNPRHLVRRRGQEARLRCSPMKGHSHVYWYRQLPEEGLKFMVYLQKENIIDESGMPKERFSAEFPKEGPSILRIQQVVRGDSAAYFCASSPSTGNTEAFFGQGTRLTVV.

Notes on this clone: Sequencing ends 3 residues short of the CDR3 end; the germline J gene provides the rest. The chain carries TRBV29-1 and TRBJ2-1; TRBD1 agrees at 9 bases. Germline V lookup: CDR1 SQVTM, CDR2 ANQGSEA. The V gene end was trimmed by 0 bases and the J gene end by 8 bases; junction bases not matched to a gene: 5. The CDR3 covers 14 residues. This chain's CDR3 is CSVEDRQGGDEQFF. The covered CDR3 bases are TGCAGCGTTGAAGATAGACAGGGGGGCGATGAG.